The 9 T cell receptor beta chains given below trace back to one sample, sequenced in a study of blood T cell repertoires in COVID-19. Assay: immunoSEQ multiplex PCR; the TCRdb copy retains only in-frame clones and omits some. The profile covers around 110,000 clones, with about 80% appearing a single time and 7.5% taken by the ten largest. Material for sequencing was peripheral blood. These TCRs come from a man in his sixties or seventies with active or convalescent COVID-19.

V is TRBV5-5 and J is TRBJ2-7; 7 bases align to TRBD2. The V gene's germline CDR1 is SGHKS and CDR2 YYEKEE (reference sequence). The CDR3 runs 15 residues. V lost 5 bases to trimming and J lost 3 bases; unmatched junction nucleotides: 11. The CDR3 region is CASRSGTTLRYEQYF. In DNA, the CDR3 is TGTGCCAGCAGATCCGGGACTACCTTACGCTACGAGCAGTACTTC.

This chain joins TRBV10-3 and TRBJ2-2, with a possible D match to TRBD2 (5 bases). The CDR3 extends over 17 amino acids. V shed 6 bases and J shed 2 bases, with 19 bases lying between them. Germline loops: CDR1 ENHRY, CDR2 SYGVKD. This CDR3 reads CAIRTRSDLLNTGELFF. CDR3 in DNA: TGTGCCATCAGAACGAGATCGGACTTGCTTAACACCGGGGAGCTGTTTTTT.

J is TRBJ1-2 and V is TRBV24-1; TRBD1 agrees at 9 bases. Germline V CDR1 and CDR2: KGHDR, SFDVKD. The length of the CDR3 is 15 residues. V lost 3 bases and J lost 7; bases outside the gene matches: 8. The CDR3 sequence is CATSDQRTGVGGYTF. The CDR3 region has the DNA TGTGCCACCAGTGATCAACGGACAGGGGTGGGTGGCTACACCTTC.

CDR3 sequence reads: CASSFQGGAEQYF. CDR3 DNA sequence: TGTGCCAGCAGTTTTCAAGGGGGCGCCGAGCAGTACTTC. The chain joins TRBV12-3 or TRBV12-4 to TRBJ2-7, with 7 bases identical to TRBD1. This CDR3 is built from 13 residues. Trimming took 3 bases from V and 6 from J; bases not matched to a gene: 5.

The V gene is TRBV9, the J gene TRBJ1-5; D gene uncertain. CDR3 length equals 14 residues. CDR1 is SGDLS and CDR2 is YYNGEE in the germline V gene. V lost 0 bases and J 4 bases, leaving 8 bases between the germline ends. CDR3 region: CASSVDSRNQPQHF. CDR3 DNA sequence: TGTGCCAGCAGCGTAGATTCGCGGAATCAGCCCCAGCATTTT.

This clone showed up just a few times. The chain combines TRBV7-6 with TRBJ2-1, with 10 bases aligning to TRBD2. Germline-derived CDR1 and CDR2 are SGHVS and FNYEAQ. The CDR3 spans 16 residues. V lost 1 base and J lost 5; bases outside the gene matches: 5. Here the CDR3 reads CASSLEASGSNNEQFF. The DNA for the CDR3 is TGTGCCAGCAGCTTAGAGGCTAGCGGGAGTAACAATGAGCAGTTCTTC.

V and J are TRBV7-3 and TRBJ1-1; 7 bases are shared with TRBD1. CDR1 is SGHTA and CDR2 is FQGTGA in the germline V gene. Trimming removed 4 bases from V and 9 bases from J; junction bases left unmatched: 8. The CDR3 covers 13 residues. The CDR3, as DNA: TGTGCCAGCAGCTCCGACAGGGTTTCTCAAGCTTTCTTT. This encodes CASSSDRVSQAFF.

This clone was seen a handful of times. The chain employs TRBV2 and TRBJ1-5, with D possibly being TRBD1 (6 bases). The V end lost 5 bases, the J end lost 1 base, and 12 bases lay between the germline ends. Looked up from germline, CDR1 is SNHLY and CDR2 is FYNNEI. This CDR3 region has 15 residues. CDR3 nucleotides: TGTGCCAGCAGTCCACAGGGAGGGAGCAATCAGCCCCAGCATTTT. This sequence encodes CASSPQGGSNQPQHF.

The rearrangement joins TRBV20-1 to TRBJ2-2, with a weak D call TRBD2 (6 bases). The V gene's germline CDR1 is DFQATT and CDR2 SNEGSKA (reference sequence). V lost 3 bases and J lost 9, with 23 bases in between. The CDR3 runs to 16 residues. The CDR3 region is CSASGTGDSGSRELFF. CDR3 bases: TGCAGTGCTAGTGGAACCGGGGACTCCGGATCTCGGGAGCTGTTTTTT.